This passage covers 27 T cell receptor beta chains from one sample sequenced in a study of neoadjuvant anti-PD-1 for oral cavity cancer. TCRdb's copy holds only in-frame clones and misses some; the assay was immunoSEQ multiplex PCR. The repertoire consists of about 12,000 clones, with 50% to 65% occurring once and the leading ten covering 12%. This specimen consisted of tumor tissue, obtained before nivolumab (anti-PD-1) treatment. The receptors shown here come from a person between 35 and 79 years old with oral cavity squamous cell carcinoma.

The gene calls are TRBV6-1 and TRBJ1-2; possibly TRBD1 for D (6 bases). This CDR3 has 17 amino acids. The V gene lost 3 bases and the J gene lost 4 bases, with 21 bases spanning the gap. Per germline, CDR1 MNHNS and CDR2 SASEGT. The CDR3 region is CASSDLVSGEGFYGYTF. The CDR3 region has the DNA TGTGCCAGCAGTGACCTTGTCTCAGGGGAGGGTTTCTATGGCTACACCTTC.

This chain connects TRBV19 to TRBJ1-2, with D unclear. This CDR3 has 15 amino acids. Germline V gene sequence: CDR1 LNHDA, CDR2 SQIVND (reference sequence). The germline V and J ends were trimmed by 2 bases and 0 bases, with 10 bases remaining between them. In DNA, the CDR3 is TGTGCCAGTAGTATAAGGGATCCAGCTAACTATGGCTACACCTTC. Its translation is CASSIRDPANYGYTF. Variable domain in full (rest from reference TRBV19 and TRBJ1-2): DGGITQSPKYLFRKEGQNVTLSCEQNLNHDAMYWYRQDPGQGLRLIYYSQIVNDFQKGDIAEGYSVSREKKESFPLTVTSAQKNPTAFYLCASSIRDPANYGYTFGSGTRLTVV.

The rearrangement links TRBV7-9 to TRBJ2-7; 9 bases align to TRBD1. The junction had 9 bases not matched to a gene; V was cut back by 5 bases and J by 4 bases. There are 15 residues in the CDR3. CDR1 and CDR2 from the germline V gene are SEHNR and FQNEAQ (reference sequence). CDR3: CASSIGTGKGYEQYF. CDR3 bases: TGTGCCAGCAGCATTGGGACAGGGAAGGGGTACGAGCAGTACTTC.

Details on this clone: At one boundary the junction diverges from the germline segment, which might be a read error. The chain is built from TRBV13 and TRBJ1-3; the D is unclear. The CDR3 is 13 residues long. Germline CDR1 reads PRHDT; CDR2 reads FYEKMQ (reference sequence). The CDR3 protein is CASSLGQLTGRNF. CDR3 bases: TGTGCCAGCAGCTTAGGCCAGTTGACCGGGAGGAATTTT.

By frequency in the sample, this clone is medium-sized. This chain joins TRBV27 and TRBJ2-7, with TRBD2 identical over 15 bases. The CDR3 contains 15 residues. With V trimmed by 3 bases and J by 6 bases, 3 bases remained unmatched. The germline gives CDR1 MNHEY, CDR2 SMNVEV (reference sequence). CDR3 sequence reads: CASSFQGLAGGEQYF. CDR3 DNA sequence: TGTGCCAGCAGTTTTCAGGGACTAGCGGGGGGCGAGCAGTACTTC.

This clone has only a few counts. The chain employs TRBV6-5 and TRBJ1-1; no firm D call. Trimming removed 0 bases from V and 1 base from J, with 3 bases in between. CDR3 length equals 13 residues. CDR1 and CDR2 from the germline V gene are MNHEY and SVGAGI. The DNA for the CDR3 is TGTGCCAGCAGTTACTCGGCGAACACTGAAGCTTTCTTT. Its translation: CASSYSANTEAFF.

This chain joins TRBV28 and TRBJ2-3; 8 bases match TRBD1. The length of the CDR3 is 14 residues. CDR1 and CDR2 from the germline V gene are MDHEN and SYDVKM. J lost 9 bases, V lost 7 bases, and 12 bases had no gene match. The CDR3 spells CASNLGTGRGTQYF. The CDR3 DNA reads TGTGCCAGCAACTTAGGGACAGGACGGGGCACGCAGTATTTT. The full variable domain, completed using reference TRBV28 and TRBJ2-3, is DVKVTQSSRYLVKRTGEKVFLECVQDMDHENMFWYRQDPGLGLRLIYFSYDVKMKEKGDIPEGYSVSREKKERFSLILESASTNQTSMYLCASNLGTGRGTQYFGPGTRLTVL.

The chain recombines TRBV11-2 with TRBJ1-2, with a tentative D call TRBD1 (5 bases). The CDR3 loop spans 18 amino acids. Germline V gives CDR1 SGHAT, CDR2 FQNNGV. V was clipped by 5 bases and J by 1 base, with 23 bases between them. The CDR3 bases are TGTGCCAGCAGCCCATCGGCAGGGATGGCCCCTTTTAACTATGGCTACACCTTC. It translates to CASSPSAGMAPFNYGYTF.

The gene calls are TRBV2 and TRBJ2-5; D possibly uses TRBD1 or TRBD2 (5 bases each). CDR3 length: 12 residues. Trimming left V 6 bases short and J 5 bases short, with 10 bases between. The germline gives CDR1 SNHLY, CDR2 FYNNEI. CDR3 coding DNA: TGTGCCAGCAGCTGGGACCGGGAGACCCAGTACTTC. Encoded protein: CASSWDRETQYF.

This chain connects TRBV6-5 to TRBJ2-7, with a weak D call TRBD1 (7 bases). The CDR3 is made up of 13 amino acids. The V gene's germline CDR1 is MNHEY and CDR2 SVGAGI. The ends were cut back, 4 bases at V and 3 bases at J, with 10 bases in the middle. The CDR3 nucleotides are TGTGCCAGCAGTTGGGGGGACAGCTACGAGCAGTACTTC. It codes for CASSWGDSYEQYF.

The chain is built from TRBV11-1 and TRBJ1-2; 8 positions agree with TRBD1. The ends lost 2 bases at V and 7 bases at J; junction bases unmatched: 3. Germline loops: CDR1 SGHAT, CDR2 FQDESV (reference sequence). The CDR3 covers 13 residues. CDR3 amino acids: CASSLRQGSGYTF. CDR3 bases: TGTGCCAGCAGCTTACGACAGGGGAGTGGCTACACCTTC.

This clone was counted between two and nine times. The CDR3 reads CASRSFPEQFF. The CDR3 DNA follows: TGTGCCAGCCGCAGTTTCCCTGAGCAGTTCTTC. The chain recombines TRBV28 with TRBJ2-1; D call uncertain. V lost 8 bases to trimming and J lost 9 bases, with 11 bases between them. The CDR3 sequence is 11 residues long. Germline V gene lookup returns CDR1 MDHEN and CDR2 SYDVKM.

The V and J genes are TRBV27 and TRBJ2-3; D is unclear. Germline CDR1 and CDR2: MNHEY and SMNVEV (reference sequence). The CDR3 spans 13 residues. Trimming stripped 7 bases from V and 1 base from J, with 9 bases between. CDR3 DNA: TGTGCCAGCATCCCGTCCGGCACAGATACGCAGTATTTT. This encodes CASIPSGTDTQYF.

V and J are TRBV7-9 and TRBJ2-1, with TRBD2 matching over 14 bases. Germline V CDR1 and CDR2: SEHNR, FQNEAQ (reference sequence). This CDR3 is built from 17 residues. V dropped 4 bases and J dropped 6; count of bases not matched to a gene: 8. This CDR3 is CASSSLKGLAGVNEQFF. CDR3 sequence (DNA): TGTGCCAGCAGCTCACTTAAGGGACTAGCGGGAGTCAATGAGCAGTTCTTC.

In its sample, this clone was seen a few times. The chain uses TRBV9 and TRBJ2-7; TRBD1 matches 7 bases. The germline V gene has CDR1 SGDLS and CDR2 YYNGEE. The junction had 5 bases not matched to a gene; V was cut back by 3 bases and J by 5 bases. The CDR3 sequence is 13 residues long. The CDR3 DNA reads as TGTGCCAGCAGCGCTCCCACAGGGGACGAGCAGTACTTC. Its protein product is CASSAPTGDEQYF.

The chain couples TRBV7-9 to TRBJ2-3; possibly TRBD2 for D (5 bases). Germline V lookup: CDR1 SEHNR, CDR2 FQNEAQ (reference sequence). V dropped 1 base and J dropped 4 bases, with 15 bases sitting between them. The CDR3 covers 16 residues. DNA for the CDR3: TGTGCCAGCAGCTTAGGCGAGGGCGGGCCAGCAGATACGCAGTATTTT. This codes for CASSLGEGGPADTQYF.

The CDR3 reads CASSLGPGLAVTYEQYF. The CDR3 nucleotides read TGTGCCAGCAGTTTGGGTCCGGGACTAGCCGTAACCTACGAGCAGTACTTC. The rearrangement uses TRBV27 and TRBJ2-7, with 9 bases identical to TRBD2. Germline-derived CDR1 and CDR2 are MNHEY and SMNVEV (reference sequence). The CDR3 contains 17 residues. Trimming at V came to 3 bases and at J to 2 bases, leaving 11 bases not matched to a gene.

The chain carries TRBV30 and TRBJ1-5; no clear D gene. This CDR3 is built from 15 residues. Trimming took off 0 bases at V and 4 bases at J, with 13 bases between the two ends. The germline V gene has CDR1 GTSNPN and CDR2 SVGIG (reference sequence). CDR3 in DNA: TGTGCCTGGAGTGTAACGGGTACAGCTAATCAGCCCCAGCATTTT. Protein: CAWSVTGTANQPQHF.

This clone is judged medium-sized (0.01 to 0.1%). The chain uses TRBV19 and TRBJ1-2, with unresolved D. CDR1 is LNHDA and CDR2 is SQIVND in the germline V gene (reference sequence). V was clipped by 3 bases and J by 1 base, with 9 bases between them. The CDR3 totals 14 residues. The CDR3 reads CASSISRFNYGYTF. CDR3 DNA sequence: TGTGCCAGTAGTATCAGCAGGTTTAACTATGGCTACACCTTC. Supplemented by reference TRBV19 and TRBJ1-2, the full variable domain reads DGGITQSPKYLFRKEGQNVTLSCEQNLNHDAMYWYRQDPGQGLRLIYYSQIVNDFQKGDIAEGYSVSREKKESFPLTVTSAQKNPTAFYLCASSISRFNYGYTFGSGTRLTVV.

The J gene is TRBJ1-1, the V gene TRBV2; D gene uncertain. The CDR3 consists of 13 residues. V was trimmed by 5 bases and J by 1 base, leaving 8 bases between them. Germline CDR1 SNHLY, CDR2 FYNNEI. The DNA for the CDR3 is TGTGCCAGCAGTTTACAACAGAACACTGAAGCTTTCTTT. This gives the protein CASSLQQNTEAFF.

Here the CDR3 DNA reads TGTGCCAGCACCTTGGACCGGACAGGGGTTGAAAAACTGTTTTTT. Translating gives CASTLDRTGVEKLFF. The chain employs TRBV2 and TRBJ1-4, with 9 nucleotides matching TRBD1. Germline values: CDR1 SNHLY, CDR2 FYNNEI. With V trimmed by 7 bases and J by 7 bases, 10 bases remained unmatched. The CDR3 is made up of 15 amino acids.

The chain uses TRBV7-9 and TRBJ2-5; 9 bases match TRBD2. CDR3 length: 17 residues. With 5 bases clipped from V and 2 bases from J, the junction kept 12 bases outside the gene matches. Germline V gene data show CDR1 as SEHNR and CDR2 as FQNEAQ (reference sequence). CDR3 coding DNA: TGTGCCAGCAGCCCCCGACTAGCGGAAAGGGGACAAGAGACCCAGTACTTC. The encoded protein is CASSPRLAERGQETQYF.

The rearrangement links TRBV28 to TRBJ2-2, with 13 bases that match TRBD2. V shed 6 bases and J 6 bases; nucleotides not matched to a gene: 7. The CDR3 runs 16 residues. Germline CDR1 MDHEN, CDR2 SYDVKM. CDR3 nucleotide sequence: TGTGCCAGCAGGACGCCGGGACTAGCGGGGTCCGGGGAGCTGTTTTTT. Translated: CASRTPGLAGSGELFF.

This clone was found a few times. The genes are TRBV19 and TRBJ2-2; 7 bases are a match to TRBD1. Germline-derived CDR1 and CDR2 are LNHDA and SQIVND (reference sequence). This CDR3 has 15 residues. V gave up 5 bases and J gave up 4 bases; unmatched junction bases: 7. The CDR3 coding sequence is TGTGCCAGTAGTTTCGACAGGGTGCTCACCGGGGAGCTGTTTTTT. The encoded protein is CASSFDRVLTGELFF.

V and J are TRBV28 and TRBJ2-3, with TRBD2 identical over 8 bases. With 6 bases clipped from V and 2 bases from J, the junction kept 10 bases outside the gene matches. Germline V gives CDR1 MDHEN, CDR2 SYDVKM. The CDR3 loop spans 16 amino acids. The CDR3 spells CASREIAGGNTDTQYF. The CDR3 DNA follows: TGTGCCAGCAGAGAGATCGCGGGAGGTAACACAGATACGCAGTATTTT.

This clone turned up a few times. The gene calls are TRBV5-4 and TRBJ2-7, with TRBD2 matching 10 bases. Losses at the gene ends were 3 bases for V and 6 bases for J; bases not matched to a gene: 12. This CDR3 is built from 16 residues. Germline CDR1 SGHNT, CDR2 YYREEE (reference sequence). As DNA, the CDR3 is TGTGCCAGCAGCTCCGCTAGCGGGAGACAGGTATCCGAGCAGTACTTC. Amino acid sequence: CASSSASGRQVSEQYF. The variable domain in full, with the rest retrieved from reference TRBV5-4 and TRBJ2-7, is ETGVTQSPTHLIKTRGQQVTLRCSSQSGHNTVSWYQQALGQGPQFIFQYYREEENGRGNFPPRFSGLQFPNYSSELNVNALELDDSALYLCASSSASGRQVSEQYFGPGTRLTVT.

The rearrangement uses TRBV10-2 and TRBJ1-4, with TRBD1 matching over 9 bases. The V gene's germline CDR1 is WSHSY and CDR2 SAAADI. CDR3 length: 13 residues. V trimming: 5 bases; J trimming: 8 bases; junction bases outside the gene matches: 3. CDR3 protein: CASSPQGAEKLFF. The DNA of the CDR3 is TGCGCCAGCAGTCCACAGGGGGCAGAAAAACTGTTTTTT.